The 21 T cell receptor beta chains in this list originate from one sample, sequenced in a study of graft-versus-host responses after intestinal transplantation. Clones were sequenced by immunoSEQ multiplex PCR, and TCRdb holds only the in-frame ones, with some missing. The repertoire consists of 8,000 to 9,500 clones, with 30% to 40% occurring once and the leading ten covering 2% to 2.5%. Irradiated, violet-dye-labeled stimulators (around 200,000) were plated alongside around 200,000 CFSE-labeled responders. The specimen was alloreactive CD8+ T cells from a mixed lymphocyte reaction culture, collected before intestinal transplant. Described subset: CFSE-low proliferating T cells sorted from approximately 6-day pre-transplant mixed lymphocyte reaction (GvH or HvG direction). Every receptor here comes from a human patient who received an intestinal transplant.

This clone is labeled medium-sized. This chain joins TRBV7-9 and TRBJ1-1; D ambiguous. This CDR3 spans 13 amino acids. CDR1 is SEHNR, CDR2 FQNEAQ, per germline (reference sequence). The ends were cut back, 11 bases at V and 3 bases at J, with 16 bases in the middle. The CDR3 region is CACELGEYTEAFF. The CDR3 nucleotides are TGTGCCTGCGAGCTCGGGGAGTACACTGAAGCTTTCTTT. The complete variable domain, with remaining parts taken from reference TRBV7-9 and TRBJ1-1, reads DTGVSQNPRHKITKRGQNVTFRCDPISEHNRLYWYRQTLGQGPEFLTYFQNEAQLEKSRLLSDRFSAERPKGSFSTLEIQRTEQGDSAMYLCACELGEYTEAFFGQGTRLTVV.

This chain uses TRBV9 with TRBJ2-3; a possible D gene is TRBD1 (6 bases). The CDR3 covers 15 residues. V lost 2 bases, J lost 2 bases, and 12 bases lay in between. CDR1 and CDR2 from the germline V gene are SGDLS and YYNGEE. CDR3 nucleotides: TGTGCCAGCAGCGTGGACAGTATCATCACAGATACGCAGTATTTT. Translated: CASSVDSIITDTQYF.

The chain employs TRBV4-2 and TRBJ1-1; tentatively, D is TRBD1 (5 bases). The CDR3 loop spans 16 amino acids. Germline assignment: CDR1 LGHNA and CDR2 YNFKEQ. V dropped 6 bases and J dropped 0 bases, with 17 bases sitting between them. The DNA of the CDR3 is TGTGCCAGCAGACCCCTATTATCAGGGCTGAACACTGAAGCTTTCTTT. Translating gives CASRPLLSGLNTEAFF.

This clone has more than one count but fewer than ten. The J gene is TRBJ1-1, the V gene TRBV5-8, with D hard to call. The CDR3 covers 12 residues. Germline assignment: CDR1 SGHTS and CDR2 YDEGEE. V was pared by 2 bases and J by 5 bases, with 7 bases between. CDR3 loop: CASSFRLTEAFF. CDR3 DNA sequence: TGTGCCAGCAGCTTTCGTTTGACTGAAGCTTTCTTT. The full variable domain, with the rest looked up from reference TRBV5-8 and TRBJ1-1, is EAGVTQSPTHLIKTRGQQATLRCSPISGHTSVYWYQQALGLGLQFLLWYDEGEERNRGNFPPRFSGRQFPNYSSELNVNALELEDSALYLCASSFRLTEAFFGQGTRLTVV.

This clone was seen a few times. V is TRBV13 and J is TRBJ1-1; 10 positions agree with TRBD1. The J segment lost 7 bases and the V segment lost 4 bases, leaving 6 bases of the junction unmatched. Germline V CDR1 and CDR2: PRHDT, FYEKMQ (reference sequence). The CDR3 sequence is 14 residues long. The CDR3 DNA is TGTGCCAGCAGCTCCGGGACAGGGGAGCATGAAGCTTTCTTT. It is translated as CASSSGTGEHEAFF. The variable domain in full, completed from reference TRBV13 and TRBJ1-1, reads AAGVIQSPRHLIKEKRETATLKCYPIPRHDTVYWYQQGPGQDPQFLISFYEKMQSDKGSIPDRFSAQQFSDYHSELNMSSLELGDSALYFCASSSGTGEHEAFFGQGTRLTVV.

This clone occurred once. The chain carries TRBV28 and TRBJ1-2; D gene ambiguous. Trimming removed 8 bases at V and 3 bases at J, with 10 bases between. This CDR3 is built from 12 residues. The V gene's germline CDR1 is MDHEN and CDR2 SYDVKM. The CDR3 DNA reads TGTGCCAGCGGAGTGTTGGACTATGGCTACACCTTC. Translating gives CASGVLDYGYTF.

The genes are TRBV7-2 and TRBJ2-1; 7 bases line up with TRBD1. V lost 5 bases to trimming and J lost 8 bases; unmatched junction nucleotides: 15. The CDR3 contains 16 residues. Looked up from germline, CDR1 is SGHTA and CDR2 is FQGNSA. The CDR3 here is CASSTRTGWVIHEQFF. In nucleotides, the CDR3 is TGTGCCAGCAGCACCCGGACAGGTTGGGTCATCCATGAGCAGTTCTTC.

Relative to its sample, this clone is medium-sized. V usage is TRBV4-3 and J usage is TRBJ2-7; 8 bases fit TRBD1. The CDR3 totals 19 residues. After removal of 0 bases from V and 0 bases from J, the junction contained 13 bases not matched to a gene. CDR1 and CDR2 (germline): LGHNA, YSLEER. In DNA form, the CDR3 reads TGCGCCAGCAGCCAAGATAGGGGATCGGCTGGACAGGGCTCCTACGAGCAGTACTTC. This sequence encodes CASSQDRGSAGQGSYEQYF.

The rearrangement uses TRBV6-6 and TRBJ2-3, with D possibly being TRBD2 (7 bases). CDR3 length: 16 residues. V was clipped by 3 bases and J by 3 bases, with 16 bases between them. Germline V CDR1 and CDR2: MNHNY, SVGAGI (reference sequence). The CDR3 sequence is CASSYGYREGTDTQYF. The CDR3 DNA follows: TGTGCCAGCAGTTATGGGTACAGGGAGGGAACAGATACGCAGTATTTT.

CDR3 DNA sequence: TGTGCCAGCAGCGTAGGGACTAGCTACAATGAGCAGTTCTTC. Protein: CASSVGTSYNEQFF. The rearrangement joins TRBV9 to TRBJ2-1; 7 bases line up with TRBD2. This CDR3 comprises 14 residues. The V gene end was trimmed by 0 bases and the J gene end by 3 bases; junction bases not matched to a gene: 0. Germline values: CDR1 SGDLS, CDR2 YYNGEE.

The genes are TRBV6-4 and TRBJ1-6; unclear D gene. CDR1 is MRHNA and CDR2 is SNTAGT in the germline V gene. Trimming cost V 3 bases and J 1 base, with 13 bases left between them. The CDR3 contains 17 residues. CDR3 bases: TGTGCCAGCAGTGATCGGGCGGGCAGGTCCTATAATTCACCCCTCCACTTT. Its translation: CASSDRAGRSYNSPLHF.

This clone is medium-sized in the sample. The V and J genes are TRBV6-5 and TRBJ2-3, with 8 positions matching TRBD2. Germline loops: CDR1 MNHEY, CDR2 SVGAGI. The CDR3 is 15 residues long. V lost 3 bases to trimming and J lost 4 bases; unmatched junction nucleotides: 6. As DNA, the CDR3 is TGTGCCAGCAGTTATGGTGCGGGGGGCCCAGATACGCAGTATTTT. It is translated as CASSYGAGGPDTQYF.

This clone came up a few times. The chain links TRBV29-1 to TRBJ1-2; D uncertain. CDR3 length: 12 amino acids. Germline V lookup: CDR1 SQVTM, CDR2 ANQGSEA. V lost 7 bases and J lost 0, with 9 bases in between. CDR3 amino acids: CSAGTANYGYTF. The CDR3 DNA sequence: TGCAGCGCAGGAACAGCTAACTATGGCTACACCTTC.

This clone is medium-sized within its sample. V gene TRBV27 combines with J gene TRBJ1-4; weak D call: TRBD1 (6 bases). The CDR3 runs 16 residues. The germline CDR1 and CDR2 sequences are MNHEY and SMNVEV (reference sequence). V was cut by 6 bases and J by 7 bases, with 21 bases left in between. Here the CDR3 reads CASRTHPSIGGEKLFF. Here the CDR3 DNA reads TGTGCCAGCAGAACTCATCCCTCTATAGGGGGTGAAAAACTGTTTTTT.

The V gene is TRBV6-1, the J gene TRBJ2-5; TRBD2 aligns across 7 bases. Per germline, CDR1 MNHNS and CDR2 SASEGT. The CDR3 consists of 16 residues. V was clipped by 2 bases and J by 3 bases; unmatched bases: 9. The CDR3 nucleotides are TGTGCCAGCAGTGAATGGGTCCGGACTAGTGAAGAGACCCAGTACTTC. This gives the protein CASSEWVRTSEETQYF.

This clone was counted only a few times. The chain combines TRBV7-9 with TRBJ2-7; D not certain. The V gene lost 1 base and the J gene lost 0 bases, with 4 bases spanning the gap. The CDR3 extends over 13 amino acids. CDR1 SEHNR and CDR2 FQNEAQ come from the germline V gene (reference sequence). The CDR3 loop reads CASSLGHSYEQYF. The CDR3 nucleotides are TGTGCCAGCAGCTTAGGACACTCCTACGAGCAGTACTTC. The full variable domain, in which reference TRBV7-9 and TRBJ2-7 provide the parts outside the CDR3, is DTGVSQNPRHKITKRGQNVTFRCDPISEHNRLYWYRQTLGQGPEFLTYFQNEAQLEKSRLLSDRFSAERPKGSFSTLEIQRTEQGDSAMYLCASSLGHSYEQYFGPGTRLTVT.

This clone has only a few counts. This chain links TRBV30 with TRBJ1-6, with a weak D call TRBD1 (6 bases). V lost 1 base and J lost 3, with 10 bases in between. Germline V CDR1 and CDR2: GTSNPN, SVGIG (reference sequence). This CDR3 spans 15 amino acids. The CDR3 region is CAWSGGGIYNSPLHF. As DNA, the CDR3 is TGTGCCTGGAGTGGAGGGGGAATCTATAATTCACCCCTCCACTTT.

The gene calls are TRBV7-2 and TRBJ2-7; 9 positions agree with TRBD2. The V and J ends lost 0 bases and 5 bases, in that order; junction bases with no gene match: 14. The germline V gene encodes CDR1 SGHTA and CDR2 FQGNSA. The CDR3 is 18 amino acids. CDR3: CASSLAPYYKRGEHEQYF. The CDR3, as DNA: TGTGCCAGCAGCTTAGCCCCCTACTATAAGCGGGGGGAGCACGAGCAGTACTTC.

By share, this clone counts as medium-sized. The CDR3, as DNA: TGTGCCAGCAGAAGAGGCACTGAAGCTTTCTTT. Translated, it gives CASRRGTEAFF. The V gene is TRBV4-2, the J gene TRBJ1-1; D is uncertain. Looked up from germline, CDR1 is LGHNA and CDR2 is YNFKEQ. Trimming removed 6 bases at V and 4 bases at J, with 6 bases between. CDR3 length: 11 amino acids.

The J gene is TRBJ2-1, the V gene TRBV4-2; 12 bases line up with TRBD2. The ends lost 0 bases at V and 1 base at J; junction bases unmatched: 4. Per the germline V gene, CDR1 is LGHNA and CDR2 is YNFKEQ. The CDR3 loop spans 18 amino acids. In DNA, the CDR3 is TGTGCCAGCAGCCAAGAGGCTAGCGGGGGGGGTTCCTACAATGAGCAGTTCTTC. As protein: CASSQEASGGGSYNEQFF.

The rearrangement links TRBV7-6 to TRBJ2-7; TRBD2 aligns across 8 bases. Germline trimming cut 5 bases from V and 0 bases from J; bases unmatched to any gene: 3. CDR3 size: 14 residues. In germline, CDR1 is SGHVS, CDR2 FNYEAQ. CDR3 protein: CASSPGTSSYEQYF. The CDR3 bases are TGTGCCAGCAGCCCGGGGACTAGCTCCTACGAGCAGTACTTC.